The 11 T cell receptor beta chains presented below share a single source sample, sequenced in a study of T cell repertoires in cytomegalovirus infection. Each CDR3 protein is one row after TCRdb ran MiXCR on the reads. The table lists some 700,000 distinct CDR3 sequences, 35% to 40% of them singletons. The sample was PBMCs. The source is a human donor in good health (CMV status not recorded). Some clones in this sample may be carry-over from other donors' samples.

This clonotype was seen ten or more times. V is TRBV6-1 and J is TRBJ2-2; 11 nucleotides agree with TRBD1. The CDR3 is 17 residues long. V trimming: 5 bases; J trimming: 6 bases; junction bases outside the gene matches: 11. CDR1 is MNHNS, CDR2 SASEGT, per germline. The CDR3 region has the DNA TGTGCCAGCAGTCCCGGGACAGGGGGAACGTATCCCGGGGAGCTGTTTTTT. It is translated as CASSPGTGGTYPGELFF.

This clonotype has a handful of counts. The V gene is TRBV2, the J gene TRBJ1-6; unclear D gene. The CDR3 runs to 13 residues. V was clipped by 4 bases and J by 8 bases, with 9 bases between them. The germline V gene encodes CDR1 SNHLY and CDR2 FYNNEI. The CDR3 reads CASSVGIYSPLHF. CDR3 nucleotides: TGTGCCAGCAGTGTGGGGATTTATTCACCCCTCCACTTT.

CDR3 loop: CASRPRLFGPGELFF. CDR3 nucleotides: TGTGCCAGCAGGCCCCGGCTATTCGGACCCGGGGAGCTGTTTTTT. This chain joins TRBV6-5 and TRBJ2-2; D not resolved. Trimming removed 6 bases from V and 6 bases from J, with 17 bases in between. The length of the CDR3 is 15 residues. Germline lookup yields CDR1 MNHEY and CDR2 SVGAGI.

J is TRBJ2-1 and V is TRBV2; unclear D gene. Trimming shortened V by 0 bases and J by 9 bases, and 6 bases separated the two germline ends. The CDR3 is 12 amino acids. The germline CDR1 and CDR2 sequences are SNHLY and FYNNEI. The CDR3 sequence is CASSEAQIEQFF. CDR3 nucleotide sequence: TGTGCCAGCAGTGAAGCGCAGATTGAGCAGTTCTTC.

This clonotype has just a few counts. The chain recombines TRBV12-3 or TRBV12-4 with TRBJ1-1; D uncertain. The CDR3 loop spans 14 amino acids. The ends were cut back, 2 bases at V and 6 bases at J, with 13 bases in the middle. Here the CDR3 reads CASSLTLGGPEAFF. CDR3 in DNA: TGTGCCAGCAGTTTAACTCTTGGAGGGCCTGAAGCTTTCTTT.

Many counts were recorded for this clonotype. The chain has TRBV7-8 and TRBJ1-2; TRBD1 is a possible D gene (6 bases). V was clipped by 6 bases and J by 6 bases, with 29 bases between them. The CDR3 consists of 18 residues. Germline V lookup: CDR1 SGHVS, CDR2 FQNEAQ. The CDR3 nucleotides are TGTGCCAGCAGAAAAACTTTTTTCAGGGGAAAAGCCCCAGATGGCTACACCTTC. Translation: CASRKTFFRGKAPDGYTF.

The rearrangement uses TRBV7-9 and TRBJ2-3; D is possibly TRBD2 (7 bases). CDR1 SEHNR and CDR2 FQNEAQ come from the germline V gene (reference sequence). Trimming stripped 1 base from V and 4 bases from J, with 12 bases between. This CDR3 region has 15 residues. CDR3: CASSLEGGAADTQYF. The CDR3, as DNA: TGTGCCAGCAGCTTAGAAGGGGGGGCGGCAGATACGCAGTATTTT.

In the case of this clonotype: A much larger clone is a single base away; this may be a read error. The rearrangement links TRBV7-2 to TRBJ2-3, with 12 nucleotides matching TRBD2. The CDR3 extends over 17 amino acids. Germline V gene data show CDR1 as SGHTA and CDR2 as FQGNSA. DNA for the CDR3: TGTGCCAGCAGCTCCCGGACTAGCGGGATAGGGGCAGATACGCCGTATTTT. It specifies CASSSRTSGIGADTPYF.

The V call is TRBV7-6, the J call TRBJ2-3, with D hard to call. Trimming removed 3 bases at V and 1 base at J, with 14 bases between. The CDR3 contains 16 residues. Germline V lookup: CDR1 SGHVS, CDR2 FNYEAQ. The DNA of the CDR3 is TGTGCCAGCAGCTTGGGTTCAGCAACTGGCACAGATACGCAGTATTTT. Protein: CASSLGSATGTDTQYF.

CDR3 protein: CASSLSRQVKNIQYF. CDR3 in DNA: TGTGCCAGCAGTTTATCGAGGCAGGTCAAAAACATTCAGTACTTC. The chain joins TRBV27 to TRBJ2-4, with D unclear. Trimming stripped 0 bases from V and 3 bases from J, with 9 bases between. CDR1 MNHEY and CDR2 SMNVEV come from the germline V gene (reference sequence). The CDR3 loop spans 15 amino acids.

The sample holds many counts of this clonotype. This chain connects TRBV7-8 to TRBJ2-1; perhaps D is TRBD1 or TRBD2 (6 bases each). The CDR3 is 16 residues long. With 5 bases removed from V and 8 bases from J, the gap between germline ends came to 22 bases. CDR1 is SGHVS, CDR2 FQNEAQ, per germline. CDR3 amino acids: CASSRGRGQVAHEQFF. CDR3 coding DNA: TGTGCCAGCAGCCGCGGTCGGGGGCAGGTAGCCCATGAGCAGTTCTTC.